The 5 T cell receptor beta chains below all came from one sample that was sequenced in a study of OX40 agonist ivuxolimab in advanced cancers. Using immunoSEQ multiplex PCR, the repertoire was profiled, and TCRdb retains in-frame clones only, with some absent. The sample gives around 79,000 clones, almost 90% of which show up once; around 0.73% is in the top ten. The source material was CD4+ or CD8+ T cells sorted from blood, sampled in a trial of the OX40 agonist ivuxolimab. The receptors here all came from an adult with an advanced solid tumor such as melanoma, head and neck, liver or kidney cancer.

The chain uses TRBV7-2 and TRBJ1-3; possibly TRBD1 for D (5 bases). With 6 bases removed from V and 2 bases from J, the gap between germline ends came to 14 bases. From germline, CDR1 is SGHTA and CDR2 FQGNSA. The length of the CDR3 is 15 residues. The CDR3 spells CASRPGGGPGNTIYF. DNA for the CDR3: TGTGCCAGCAGGCCCGGGGGGGGACCTGGAAACACCATATATTTT.

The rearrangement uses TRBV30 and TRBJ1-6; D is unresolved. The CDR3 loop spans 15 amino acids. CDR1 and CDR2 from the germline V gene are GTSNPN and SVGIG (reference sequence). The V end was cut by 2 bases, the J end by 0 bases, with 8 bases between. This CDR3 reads CAWSRRSSYNSPLHF. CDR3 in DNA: TGTGCCTGGAGTCGGAGGAGCTCCTATAATTCACCCCTCCACTTT.

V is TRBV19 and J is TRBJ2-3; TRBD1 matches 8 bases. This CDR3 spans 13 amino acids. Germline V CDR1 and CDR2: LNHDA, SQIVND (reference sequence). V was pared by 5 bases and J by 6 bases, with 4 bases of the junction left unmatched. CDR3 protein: CASSDRGSDTQYF. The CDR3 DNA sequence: TGTGCCAGTAGTGACAGGGGATCGGATACGCAGTATTTT.

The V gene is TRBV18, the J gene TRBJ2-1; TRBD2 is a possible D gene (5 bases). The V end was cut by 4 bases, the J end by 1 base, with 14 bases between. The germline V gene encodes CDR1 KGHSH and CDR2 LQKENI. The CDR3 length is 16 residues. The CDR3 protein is CASSRSGLASYNEQFF. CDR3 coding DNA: TGTGCCAGCTCACGATCTGGCCTAGCATCCTACAATGAGCAGTTCTTC. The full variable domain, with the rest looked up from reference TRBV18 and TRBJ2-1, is NAGVMQNPRHLVRRRGQEARLRCSPMKGHSHVYWYRQLPEEGLKFMVYLQKENIIDESGMPKERFSAEFPKEGPSILRIQQVVRGDSAAYFCASSRSGLASYNEQFFGPGTRLTVL.

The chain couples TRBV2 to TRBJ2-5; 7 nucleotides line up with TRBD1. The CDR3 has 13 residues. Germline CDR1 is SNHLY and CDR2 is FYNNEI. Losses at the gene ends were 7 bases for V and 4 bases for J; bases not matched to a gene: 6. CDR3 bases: TGTGCCAGCAAGACAGGGCTGACAGAGACCCAGTACTTC. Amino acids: CASKTGLTETQYF.